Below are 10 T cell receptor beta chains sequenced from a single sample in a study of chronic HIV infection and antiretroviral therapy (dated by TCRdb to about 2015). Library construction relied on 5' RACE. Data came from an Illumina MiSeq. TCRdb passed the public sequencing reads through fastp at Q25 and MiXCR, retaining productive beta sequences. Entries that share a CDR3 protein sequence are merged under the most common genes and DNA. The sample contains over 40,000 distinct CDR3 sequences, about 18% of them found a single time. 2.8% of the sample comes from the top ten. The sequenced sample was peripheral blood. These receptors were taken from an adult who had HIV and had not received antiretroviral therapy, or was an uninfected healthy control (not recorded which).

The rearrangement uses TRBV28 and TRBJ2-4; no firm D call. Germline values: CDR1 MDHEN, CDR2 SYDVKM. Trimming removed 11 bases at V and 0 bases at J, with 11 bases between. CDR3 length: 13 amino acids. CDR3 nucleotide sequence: TGTGCCTTCATGAACAGAGCCAAAAACATTCAGTACTTC. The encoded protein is CAFMNRAKNIQYF.

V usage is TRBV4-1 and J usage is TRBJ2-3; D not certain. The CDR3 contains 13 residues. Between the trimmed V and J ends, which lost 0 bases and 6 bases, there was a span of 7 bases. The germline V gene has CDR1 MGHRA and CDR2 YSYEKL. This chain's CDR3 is CASSQDSGDTQYF. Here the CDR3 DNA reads TGCGCCAGCAGCCAAGATTCTGGGGATACGCAGTATTTT.

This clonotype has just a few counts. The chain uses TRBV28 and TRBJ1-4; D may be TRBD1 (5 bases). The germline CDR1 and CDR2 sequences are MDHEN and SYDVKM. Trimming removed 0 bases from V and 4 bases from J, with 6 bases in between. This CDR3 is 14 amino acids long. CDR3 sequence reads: CASSLWDINEKLFF. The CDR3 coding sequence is TGTGCCAGCAGTTTATGGGACATTAATGAAAAACTGTTTTTT. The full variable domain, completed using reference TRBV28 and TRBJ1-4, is DVKVTQSSRYLVKRTGEKVFLECVQDMDHENMFWYRQDPGLGLRLIYFSYDVKMKEKGDIPEGYSVSREKKERFSLILESASTNQTSMYLCASSLWDINEKLFFGSGTQLSVL.

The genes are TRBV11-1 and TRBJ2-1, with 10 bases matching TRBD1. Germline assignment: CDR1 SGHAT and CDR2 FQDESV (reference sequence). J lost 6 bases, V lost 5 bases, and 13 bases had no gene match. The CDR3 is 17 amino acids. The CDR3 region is CASSKRDRGVLGNEQFF. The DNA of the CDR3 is TGTGCCAGCAGCAAGCGGGACAGGGGAGTCTTGGGCAATGAGCAGTTCTTC. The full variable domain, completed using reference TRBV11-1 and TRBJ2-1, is EAEVAQSPRYKITEKSQAVAFWCDPISGHATLYWYRQILGQGPELLVQFQDESVVDDSQLPKDRFSAERLKGVDSTLKIQPAELGDSAMYLCASSKRDRGVLGNEQFFGPGTRLTVL.

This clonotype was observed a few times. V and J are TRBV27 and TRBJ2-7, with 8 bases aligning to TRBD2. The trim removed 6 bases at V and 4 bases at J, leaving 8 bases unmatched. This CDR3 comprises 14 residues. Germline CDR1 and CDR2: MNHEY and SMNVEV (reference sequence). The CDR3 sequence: CASRQSGGWYEQYF. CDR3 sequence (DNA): TGTGCCAGCAGGCAAAGCGGGGGTTGGTACGAGCAGTACTTC.

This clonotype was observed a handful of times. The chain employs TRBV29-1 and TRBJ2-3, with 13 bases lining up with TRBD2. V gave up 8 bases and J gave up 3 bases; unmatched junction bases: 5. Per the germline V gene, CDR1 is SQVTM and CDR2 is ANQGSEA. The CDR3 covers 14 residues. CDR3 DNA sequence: TGCAGCCTTCGGACTAGCGGGAGAACAGATACGCAGTATTTT. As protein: CSLRTSGRTDTQYF.

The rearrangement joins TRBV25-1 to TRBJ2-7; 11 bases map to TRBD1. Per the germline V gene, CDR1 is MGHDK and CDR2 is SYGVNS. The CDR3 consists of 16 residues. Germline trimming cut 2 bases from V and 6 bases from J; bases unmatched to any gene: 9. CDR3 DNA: TGTGCCAGCAGTGAAGTCCCGGGACAGGGGGACGGCGAGCAGTACTTC. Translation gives CASSEVPGQGDGEQYF.

CDR3 region: CASSPSRTDTQYF. The CDR3, as DNA: TGTGCCAGCAGCCCTTCTCGCACAGATACGCAGTATTTT. The chain is built from TRBV2 and TRBJ2-3; D ambiguous. Looked up from germline, CDR1 is SNHLY and CDR2 is FYNNEI. V was clipped by 6 bases and J by 1 base, with 8 bases between them. The CDR3 sequence is 13 residues long.

Written as DNA, the CDR3 is TGTGCCAGCAGCAAAGACAGGGGTGGCTACACCTTC. Its protein product is CASSKDRGGYTF. The chain links TRBV28 to TRBJ1-2; 8 bases line up with TRBD1. The V segment lost 6 bases and the J segment 7 bases; nucleotides outside the gene matches: 4. Germline loops: CDR1 MDHEN, CDR2 SYDVKM. The CDR3 length is 12 residues.

The CDR3 region has the DNA TGCAGTGCTAGAGATTATCTTGCCGGGAGGGCCTTCGGGCAGTTCTTC. Protein product: CSARDYLAGRAFGQFF. V and J are TRBV20-1 and TRBJ2-1; the match to TRBD2 covers 8 bases. V shed 0 bases, J shed 12 bases, and the junction held 16 bases outside the gene matches. CDR1 DFQATT and CDR2 SNEGSKA come from the germline V gene (reference sequence). There are 16 residues in the CDR3.